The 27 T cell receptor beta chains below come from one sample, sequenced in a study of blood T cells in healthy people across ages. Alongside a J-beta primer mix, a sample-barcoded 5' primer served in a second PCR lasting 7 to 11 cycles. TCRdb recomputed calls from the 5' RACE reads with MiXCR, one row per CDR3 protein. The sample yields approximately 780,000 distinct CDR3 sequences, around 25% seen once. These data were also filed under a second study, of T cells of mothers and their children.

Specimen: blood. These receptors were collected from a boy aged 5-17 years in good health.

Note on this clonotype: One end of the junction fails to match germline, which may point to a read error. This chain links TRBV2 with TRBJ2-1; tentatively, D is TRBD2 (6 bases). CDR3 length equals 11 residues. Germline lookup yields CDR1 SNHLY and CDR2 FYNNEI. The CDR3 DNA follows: TGTGCCAGCAGACTAGCCCGGGTTATGATCTTC. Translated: CASRLARVMIF.

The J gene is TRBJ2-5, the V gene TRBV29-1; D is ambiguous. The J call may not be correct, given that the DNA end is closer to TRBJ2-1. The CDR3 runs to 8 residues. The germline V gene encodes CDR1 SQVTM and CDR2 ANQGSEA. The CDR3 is CSVHEQFF. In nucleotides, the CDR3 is TGCAGCGTTCATGAGCAGTTCTTC.

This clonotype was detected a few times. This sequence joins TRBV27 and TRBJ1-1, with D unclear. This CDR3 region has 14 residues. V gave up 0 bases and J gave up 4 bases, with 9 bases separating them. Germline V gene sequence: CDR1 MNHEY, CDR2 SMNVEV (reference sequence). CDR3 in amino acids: CASSLSSGITEAFF. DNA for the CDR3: TGTGCCAGCAGTTTATCTTCGGGGATCACTGAAGCTTTCTTT.

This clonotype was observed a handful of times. CDR3 region: CASSNDRGPYCEQYF. The CDR3 nucleotides are TGTGCCAGCAGCAACGACAGGGGCCCTTACTGCGAGCAGTACTTC. The chain employs TRBV6-5 and TRBJ2-7; 8 bases are shared with TRBD1. CDR3 length: 15 residues. CDR1 and CDR2 from the germline V gene are MNHEY and SVGAGI. Trimming took 6 bases from V and 6 from J; bases not matched to a gene: 13.

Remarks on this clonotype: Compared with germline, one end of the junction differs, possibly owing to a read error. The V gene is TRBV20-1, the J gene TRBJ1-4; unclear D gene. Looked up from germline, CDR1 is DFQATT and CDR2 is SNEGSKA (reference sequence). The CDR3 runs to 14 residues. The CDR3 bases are TGCAGTGCTAGACGAAGAGGAACTAATGAAAAGCTGTTTTTT. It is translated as CSARRRGTNEKLFF.

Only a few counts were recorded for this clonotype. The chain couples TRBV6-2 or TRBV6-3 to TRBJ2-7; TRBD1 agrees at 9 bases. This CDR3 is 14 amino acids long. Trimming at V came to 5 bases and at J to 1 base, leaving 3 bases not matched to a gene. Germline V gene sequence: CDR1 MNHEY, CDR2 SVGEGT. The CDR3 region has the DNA TGTGCCAGCAGTCAAGACAGGGGGTCCTACGAGCAGTACTTC. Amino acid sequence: CASSQDRGSYEQYF.

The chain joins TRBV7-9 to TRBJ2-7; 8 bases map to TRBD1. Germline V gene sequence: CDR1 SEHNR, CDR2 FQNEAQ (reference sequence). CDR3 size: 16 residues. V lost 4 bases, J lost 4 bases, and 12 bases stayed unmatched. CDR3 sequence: CASSSLGAGGPYEQYF. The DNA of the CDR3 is TGTGCCAGCAGCTCACTAGGCGCAGGGGGCCCGTACGAGCAGTACTTC.

The CDR3 DNA sequence: TGTGCCAGCACCCTCACCGGGACTAGCGGGCCTTCCTACAATGAGCAGTTCTTC. Amino acid sequence: CASTLTGTSGPSYNEQFF. The chain is built from TRBV28 and TRBJ2-1, with 12 bases matching TRBD2. Germline V gives CDR1 MDHEN, CDR2 SYDVKM. The CDR3 has 18 residues. J lost 1 base, V lost 7 bases, and 11 bases had no gene match.

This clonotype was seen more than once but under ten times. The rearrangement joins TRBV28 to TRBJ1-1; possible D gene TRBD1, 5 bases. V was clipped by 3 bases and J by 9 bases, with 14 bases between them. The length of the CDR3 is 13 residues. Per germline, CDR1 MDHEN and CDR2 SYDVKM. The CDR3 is CASSLQGAPQAFF. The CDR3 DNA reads TGTGCCAGCAGTTTGCAAGGGGCCCCTCAAGCTTTCTTT.

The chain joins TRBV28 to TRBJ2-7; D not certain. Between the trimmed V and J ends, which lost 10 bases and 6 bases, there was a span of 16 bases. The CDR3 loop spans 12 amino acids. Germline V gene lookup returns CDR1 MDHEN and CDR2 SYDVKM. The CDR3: CANTTGPFEQYF. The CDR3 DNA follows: TGTGCCAACACCACCGGGCCTTTCGAGCAGTACTTC. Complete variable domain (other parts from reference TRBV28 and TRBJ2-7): DVKVTQSSRYLVKRTGEKVFLECVQDMDHENMFWYRQDPGLGLRLIYFSYDVKMKEKGDIPEGYSVSREKKERFSLILESASTNQTSMYLCANTTGPFEQYFGPGTRLTVT.

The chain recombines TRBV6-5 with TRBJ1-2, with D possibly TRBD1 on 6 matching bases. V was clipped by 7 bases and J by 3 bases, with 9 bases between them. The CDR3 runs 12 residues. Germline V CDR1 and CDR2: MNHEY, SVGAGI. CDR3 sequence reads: CASTGGYYGYTF. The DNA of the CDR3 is TGTGCCAGCACGGGGGGCTACTATGGCTACACCTTC.

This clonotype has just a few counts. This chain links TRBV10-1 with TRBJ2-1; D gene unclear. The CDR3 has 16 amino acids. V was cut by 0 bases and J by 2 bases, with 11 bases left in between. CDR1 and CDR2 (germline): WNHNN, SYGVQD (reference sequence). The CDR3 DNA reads TGCGCCAGCAGTGAGTCCTCCGGCAGCCCCTACAATGAGCAGTTCTTC. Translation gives CASSESSGSPYNEQFF.

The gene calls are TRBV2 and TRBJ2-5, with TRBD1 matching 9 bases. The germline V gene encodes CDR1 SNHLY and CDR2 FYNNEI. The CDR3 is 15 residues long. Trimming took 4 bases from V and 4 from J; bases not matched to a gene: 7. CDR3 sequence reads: CASSVRQGGRETQYF. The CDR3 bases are TGTGCCAGCAGTGTTCGACAGGGGGGGAGAGAGACCCAGTACTTC.

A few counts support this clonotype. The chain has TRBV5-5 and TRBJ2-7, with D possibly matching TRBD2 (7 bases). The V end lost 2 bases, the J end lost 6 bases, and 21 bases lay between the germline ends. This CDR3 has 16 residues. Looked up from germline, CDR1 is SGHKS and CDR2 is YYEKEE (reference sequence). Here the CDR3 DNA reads TGTGCCAGCAGCTTCGGCCCCGGGGGGCGCTCTAGCGAGCAGTACTTC. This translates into CASSFGPGGRSSEQYF.

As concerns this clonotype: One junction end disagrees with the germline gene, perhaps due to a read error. Written as DNA, the CDR3 is TGTGCCAGCAGCCAAGGGACAGCCGCAACTAATGAAAAACTGCTTTTT. It translates to CASSQGTAATNEKLLF. J is TRBJ1-4 and V is TRBV3-1, with a possible D match to TRBD1 (6 bases). Per germline, CDR1 LGHDT and CDR2 YNNKEL (reference sequence). The CDR3 is 16 amino acids.

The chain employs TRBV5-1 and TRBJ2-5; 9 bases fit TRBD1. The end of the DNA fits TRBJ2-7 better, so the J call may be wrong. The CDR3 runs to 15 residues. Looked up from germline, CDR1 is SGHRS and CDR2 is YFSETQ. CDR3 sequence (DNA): TGCGCCAGCAGCTTCTACCGGGACAGGGCGTACGAGCAGTACTTC. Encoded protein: CASSFYRDRAYEQYF.

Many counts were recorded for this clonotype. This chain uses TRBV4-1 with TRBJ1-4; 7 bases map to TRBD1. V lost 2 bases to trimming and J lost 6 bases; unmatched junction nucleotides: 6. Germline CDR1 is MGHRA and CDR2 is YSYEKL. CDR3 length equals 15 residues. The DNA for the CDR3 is TGCGCCAGCAGCCAAACGACAGGGCTGGATGAAAAACTGTTTTTT. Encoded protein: CASSQTTGLDEKLFF.

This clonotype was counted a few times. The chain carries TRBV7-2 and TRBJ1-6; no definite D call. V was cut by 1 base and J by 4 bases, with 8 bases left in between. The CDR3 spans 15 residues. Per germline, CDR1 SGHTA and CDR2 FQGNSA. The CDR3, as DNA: TGTGCCAGCAGCTTAGTCGATTCTTATAATTCACCCCTCCACTTT. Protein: CASSLVDSYNSPLHF.

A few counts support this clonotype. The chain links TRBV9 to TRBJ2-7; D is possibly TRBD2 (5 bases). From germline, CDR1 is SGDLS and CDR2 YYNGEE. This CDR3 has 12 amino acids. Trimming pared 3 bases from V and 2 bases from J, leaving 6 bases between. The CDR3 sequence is CASSDGTYEQYF. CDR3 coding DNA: TGTGCCAGCAGCGACGGGACCTACGAGCAGTACTTC.

CDR3 nucleotides: TGTGCCACAGCCAGCGGGGGGGTGGAGACCCAGTACTTC. Amino acid sequence: CATASGGVETQYF. The V gene is TRBV19, the J gene TRBJ2-5, with 10 positions matching TRBD2. Trimming cost V 10 bases and J 5 bases; bases outside gene matches: 7. Per germline, CDR1 LNHDA and CDR2 SQIVND (reference sequence). CDR3 length equals 13 residues.

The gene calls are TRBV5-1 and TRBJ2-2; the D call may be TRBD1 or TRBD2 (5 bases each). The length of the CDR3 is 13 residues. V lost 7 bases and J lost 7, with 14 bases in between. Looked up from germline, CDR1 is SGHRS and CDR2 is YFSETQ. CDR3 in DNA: TGCGCCAGCGGGACGCTTCAGGGCGGGGAGCTGTTTTTT. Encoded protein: CASGTLQGGELFF.

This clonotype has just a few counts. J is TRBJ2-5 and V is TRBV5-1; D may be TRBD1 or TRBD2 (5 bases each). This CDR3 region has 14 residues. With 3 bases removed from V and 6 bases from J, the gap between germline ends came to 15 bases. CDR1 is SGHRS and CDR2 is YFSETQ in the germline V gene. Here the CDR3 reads CASSSRADGKTQYF. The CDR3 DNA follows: TGCGCCAGCAGCTCCAGGGCCGACGGGAAGACCCAGTACTTC.

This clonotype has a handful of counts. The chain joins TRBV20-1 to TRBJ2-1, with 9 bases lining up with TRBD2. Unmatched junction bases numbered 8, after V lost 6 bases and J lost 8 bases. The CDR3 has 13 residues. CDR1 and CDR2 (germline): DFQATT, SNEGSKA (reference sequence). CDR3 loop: CSAFSGGGDEQFF. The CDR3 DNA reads TGCAGTGCCTTTAGCGGGGGCGGTGATGAGCAGTTCTTC.

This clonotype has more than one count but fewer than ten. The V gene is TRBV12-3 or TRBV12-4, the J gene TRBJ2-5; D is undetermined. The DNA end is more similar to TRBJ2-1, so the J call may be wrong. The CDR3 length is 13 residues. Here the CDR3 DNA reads TGTGCCAGCAGTCAAACACCGCGCGATGAGCAGTTCTTC. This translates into CASSQTPRDEQFF.

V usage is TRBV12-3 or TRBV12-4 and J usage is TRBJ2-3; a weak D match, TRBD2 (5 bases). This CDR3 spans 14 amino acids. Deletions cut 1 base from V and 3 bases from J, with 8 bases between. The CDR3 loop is CASSLGAETDTQYF. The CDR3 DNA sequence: TGTGCCAGCAGTTTAGGAGCGGAAACAGATACGCAGTATTTT.

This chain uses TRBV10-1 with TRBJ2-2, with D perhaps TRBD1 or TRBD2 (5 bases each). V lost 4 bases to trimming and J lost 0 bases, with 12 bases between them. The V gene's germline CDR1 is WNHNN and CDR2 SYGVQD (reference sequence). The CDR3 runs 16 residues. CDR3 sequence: CASSGARGPNTGELFF. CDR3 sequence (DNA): TGCGCCAGCAGTGGGGCCCGGGGACCGAACACCGGGGAGCTGTTTTTT.

The CDR3 region has the DNA TGTGCCAGCAGCTCGGGACAGGCCACCCAAGAGACCCAGTACTTC. Protein product: CASSSGQATQETQYF. The chain recombines TRBV11-2 with TRBJ2-5, with 8 bases lining up with TRBD1. From germline, CDR1 is SGHAT and CDR2 FQNNGV. Trimming removed 4 bases from V and 1 base from J; junction bases left unmatched: 5. The CDR3 covers 15 residues. Drawing the rest from reference TRBV11-2 and TRBJ2-5, the complete variable domain is EAGVAQSPRYKIIEKRQSVAFWCNPISGHATLYWYQQILGQGPKLLIQFQNNGVVDDSQLPKDRFSAERLKGVDSTLKIQPAKLEDSAVYLCASSSGQATQETQYFGPGTRLLVL.